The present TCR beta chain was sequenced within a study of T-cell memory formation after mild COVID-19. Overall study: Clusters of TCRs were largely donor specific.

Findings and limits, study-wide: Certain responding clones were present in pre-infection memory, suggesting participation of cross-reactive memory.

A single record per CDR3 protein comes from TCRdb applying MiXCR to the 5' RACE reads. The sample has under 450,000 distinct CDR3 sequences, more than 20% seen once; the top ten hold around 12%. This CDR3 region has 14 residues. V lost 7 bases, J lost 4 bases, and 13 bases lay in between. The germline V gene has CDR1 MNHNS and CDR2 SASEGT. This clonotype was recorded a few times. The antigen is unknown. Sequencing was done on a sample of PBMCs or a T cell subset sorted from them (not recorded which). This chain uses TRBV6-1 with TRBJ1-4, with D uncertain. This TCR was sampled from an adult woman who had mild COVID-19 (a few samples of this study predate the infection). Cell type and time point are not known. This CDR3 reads CASNRVGINEKLFF. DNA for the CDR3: TGTGCCAGCAACAGAGTGGGGATTAATGAAAAACTGTTTTTT.